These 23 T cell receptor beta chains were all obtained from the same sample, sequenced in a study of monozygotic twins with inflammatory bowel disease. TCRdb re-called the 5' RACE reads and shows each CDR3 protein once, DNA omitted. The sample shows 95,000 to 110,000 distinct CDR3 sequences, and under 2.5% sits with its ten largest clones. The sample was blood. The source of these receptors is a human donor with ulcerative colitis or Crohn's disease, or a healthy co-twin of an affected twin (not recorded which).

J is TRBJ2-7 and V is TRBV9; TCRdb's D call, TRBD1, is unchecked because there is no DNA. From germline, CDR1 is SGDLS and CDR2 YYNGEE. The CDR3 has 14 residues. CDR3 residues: CASSPEGGTYEQYF.

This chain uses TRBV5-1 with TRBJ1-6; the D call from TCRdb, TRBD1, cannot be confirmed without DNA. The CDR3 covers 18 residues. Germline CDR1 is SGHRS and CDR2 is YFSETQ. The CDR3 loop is CASSLAGQRSSYNSPLHF.

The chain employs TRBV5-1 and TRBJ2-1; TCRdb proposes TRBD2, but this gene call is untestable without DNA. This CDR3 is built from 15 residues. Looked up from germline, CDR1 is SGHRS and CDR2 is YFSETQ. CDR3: CASSFTSGTPNEQFF.

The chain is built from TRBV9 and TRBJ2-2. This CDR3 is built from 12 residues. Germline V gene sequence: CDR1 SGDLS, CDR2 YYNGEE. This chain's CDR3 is CASSFRPGELFF.

CDR3 residues: CASSFSVSNQPQHF. This rearrangement joins TRBV28 to TRBJ1-5. The CDR3 spans 14 residues. Germline-derived CDR1 and CDR2 are MDHEN and SYDVKM. Drawing the rest from reference TRBV28 and TRBJ1-5, the complete variable domain is DVKVTQSSRYLVKRTGEKVFLECVQDMDHENMFWYRQDPGLGLRLIYFSYDVKMKEKGDIPEGYSVSREKKERFSLILESASTNQTSMYLCASSFSVSNQPQHFGDGTRLSIL.

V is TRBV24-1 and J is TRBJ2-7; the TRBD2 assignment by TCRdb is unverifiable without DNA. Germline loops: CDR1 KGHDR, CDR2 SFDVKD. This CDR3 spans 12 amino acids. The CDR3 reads CATRGVLYEQYF.

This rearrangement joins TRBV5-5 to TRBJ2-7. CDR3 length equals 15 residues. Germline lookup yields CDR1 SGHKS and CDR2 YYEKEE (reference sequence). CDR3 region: CASSLWEVLEHEQYF.

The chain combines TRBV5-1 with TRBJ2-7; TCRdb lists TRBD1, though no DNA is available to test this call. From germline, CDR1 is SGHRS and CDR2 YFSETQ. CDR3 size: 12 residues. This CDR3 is CASSDPGGEQYF.

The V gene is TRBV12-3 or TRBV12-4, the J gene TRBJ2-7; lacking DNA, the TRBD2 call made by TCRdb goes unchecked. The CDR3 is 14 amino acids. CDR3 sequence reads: CASRPQGTAGEQYF.

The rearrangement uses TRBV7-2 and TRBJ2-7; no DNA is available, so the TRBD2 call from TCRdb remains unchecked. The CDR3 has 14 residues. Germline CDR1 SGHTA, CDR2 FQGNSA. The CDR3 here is CASSSRGGRVEQYF.

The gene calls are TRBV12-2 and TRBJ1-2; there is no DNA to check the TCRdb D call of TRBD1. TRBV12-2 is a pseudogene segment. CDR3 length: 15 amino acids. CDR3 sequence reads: CASRPHQTGSCGYTF.

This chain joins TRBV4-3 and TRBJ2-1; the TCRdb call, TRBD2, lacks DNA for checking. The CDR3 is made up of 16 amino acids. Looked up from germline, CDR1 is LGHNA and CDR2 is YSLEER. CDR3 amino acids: CASSQMRTSPYNEQFF.

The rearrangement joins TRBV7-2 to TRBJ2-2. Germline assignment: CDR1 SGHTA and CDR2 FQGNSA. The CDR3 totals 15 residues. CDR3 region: CASSLVLSNTGELFF.

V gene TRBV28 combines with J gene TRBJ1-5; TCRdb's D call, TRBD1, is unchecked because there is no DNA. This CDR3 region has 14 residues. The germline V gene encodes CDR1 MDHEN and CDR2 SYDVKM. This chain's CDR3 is CASSSRDLDQPQHF.

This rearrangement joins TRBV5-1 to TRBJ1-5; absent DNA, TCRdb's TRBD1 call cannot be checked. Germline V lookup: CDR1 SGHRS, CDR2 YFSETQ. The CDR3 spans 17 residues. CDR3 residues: CASSPRPSGDSNQPQHF.

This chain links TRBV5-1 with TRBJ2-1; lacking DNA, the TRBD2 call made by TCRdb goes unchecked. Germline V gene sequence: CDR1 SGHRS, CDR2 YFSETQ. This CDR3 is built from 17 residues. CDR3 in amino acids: CASSSRTSGSSYNEQFF.

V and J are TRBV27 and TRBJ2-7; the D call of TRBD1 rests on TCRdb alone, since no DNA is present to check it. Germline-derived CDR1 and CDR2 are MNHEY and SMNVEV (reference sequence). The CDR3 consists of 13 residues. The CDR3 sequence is CASSPHGTYEQYF.

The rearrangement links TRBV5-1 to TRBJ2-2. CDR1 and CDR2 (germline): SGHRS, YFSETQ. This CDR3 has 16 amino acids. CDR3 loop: CASSLAVQSSTGELFF.

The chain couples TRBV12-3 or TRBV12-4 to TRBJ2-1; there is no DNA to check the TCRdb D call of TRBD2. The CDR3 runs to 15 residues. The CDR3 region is CASSPRTSKNNEQFF.

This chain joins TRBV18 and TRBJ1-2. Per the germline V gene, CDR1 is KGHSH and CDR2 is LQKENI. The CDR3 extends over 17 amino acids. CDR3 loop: CASSPGDSPGPNYGYTF.

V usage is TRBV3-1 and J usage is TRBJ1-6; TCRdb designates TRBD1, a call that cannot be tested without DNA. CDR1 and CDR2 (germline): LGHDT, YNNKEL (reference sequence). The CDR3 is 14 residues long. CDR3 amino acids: CASSQTDSRSPLHF.

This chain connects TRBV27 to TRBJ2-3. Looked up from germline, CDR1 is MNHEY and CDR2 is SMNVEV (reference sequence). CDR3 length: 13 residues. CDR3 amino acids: CASNKANTDTQYF.

Here the CDR3 reads CASSYSIGGGGTEAFF. The V call is TRBV6-5, the J call TRBJ1-1. The CDR3 is made up of 16 amino acids. CDR1 and CDR2 (germline): MNHEY, SVGAGI.